This TCR beta chain was profiled in a study of beta chain features in type 1 diabetes. Cell sorting via CD45RO/CCR7/CD25/CD127/CD95/CD27 was performed to obtain CD4+ naive, central memory, regulatory and stem cell-like memory cells. Study-wide results and limits: TCRB CDR3s were moderately but significantly shorter in Type 1 diabetes patients in all four CD4+ subsets. When VDJ junctions were examined, type 1 diabetes patients showed fewer insertions and more deletions.

cDNA synthesis used the whole RNA isolate, giving expressed TCRB sequences. Only in-frame clones appear in the TCRdb table, and some are missing; sequencing was by immunoSEQ multiplex PCR. The sample includes more than 300,000 clones, over 7% of them seen just once. This clone was seen more than once but under ten times. The antigen remains undetermined. Germline V gene lookup returns CDR1 MGHDK and CDR2 SYGVNS. The CDR3 is 13 residues long. Trimming pared 5 bases from V and 5 bases from J, leaving 12 bases between. The chain employs TRBV25-1 and TRBJ1-2, with a possible D match to TRBD1 (6 bases). This sequence was found in a man between 25 and 39 years old with type 1 diabetes. Specimen: central memory CD4+ T cells from blood. The DNA for the CDR3 is TGTGCCAGCAGTCCAGGGGCTTTTTATGGCTACACCTTC. Encoded protein: CASSPGAFYGYTF.